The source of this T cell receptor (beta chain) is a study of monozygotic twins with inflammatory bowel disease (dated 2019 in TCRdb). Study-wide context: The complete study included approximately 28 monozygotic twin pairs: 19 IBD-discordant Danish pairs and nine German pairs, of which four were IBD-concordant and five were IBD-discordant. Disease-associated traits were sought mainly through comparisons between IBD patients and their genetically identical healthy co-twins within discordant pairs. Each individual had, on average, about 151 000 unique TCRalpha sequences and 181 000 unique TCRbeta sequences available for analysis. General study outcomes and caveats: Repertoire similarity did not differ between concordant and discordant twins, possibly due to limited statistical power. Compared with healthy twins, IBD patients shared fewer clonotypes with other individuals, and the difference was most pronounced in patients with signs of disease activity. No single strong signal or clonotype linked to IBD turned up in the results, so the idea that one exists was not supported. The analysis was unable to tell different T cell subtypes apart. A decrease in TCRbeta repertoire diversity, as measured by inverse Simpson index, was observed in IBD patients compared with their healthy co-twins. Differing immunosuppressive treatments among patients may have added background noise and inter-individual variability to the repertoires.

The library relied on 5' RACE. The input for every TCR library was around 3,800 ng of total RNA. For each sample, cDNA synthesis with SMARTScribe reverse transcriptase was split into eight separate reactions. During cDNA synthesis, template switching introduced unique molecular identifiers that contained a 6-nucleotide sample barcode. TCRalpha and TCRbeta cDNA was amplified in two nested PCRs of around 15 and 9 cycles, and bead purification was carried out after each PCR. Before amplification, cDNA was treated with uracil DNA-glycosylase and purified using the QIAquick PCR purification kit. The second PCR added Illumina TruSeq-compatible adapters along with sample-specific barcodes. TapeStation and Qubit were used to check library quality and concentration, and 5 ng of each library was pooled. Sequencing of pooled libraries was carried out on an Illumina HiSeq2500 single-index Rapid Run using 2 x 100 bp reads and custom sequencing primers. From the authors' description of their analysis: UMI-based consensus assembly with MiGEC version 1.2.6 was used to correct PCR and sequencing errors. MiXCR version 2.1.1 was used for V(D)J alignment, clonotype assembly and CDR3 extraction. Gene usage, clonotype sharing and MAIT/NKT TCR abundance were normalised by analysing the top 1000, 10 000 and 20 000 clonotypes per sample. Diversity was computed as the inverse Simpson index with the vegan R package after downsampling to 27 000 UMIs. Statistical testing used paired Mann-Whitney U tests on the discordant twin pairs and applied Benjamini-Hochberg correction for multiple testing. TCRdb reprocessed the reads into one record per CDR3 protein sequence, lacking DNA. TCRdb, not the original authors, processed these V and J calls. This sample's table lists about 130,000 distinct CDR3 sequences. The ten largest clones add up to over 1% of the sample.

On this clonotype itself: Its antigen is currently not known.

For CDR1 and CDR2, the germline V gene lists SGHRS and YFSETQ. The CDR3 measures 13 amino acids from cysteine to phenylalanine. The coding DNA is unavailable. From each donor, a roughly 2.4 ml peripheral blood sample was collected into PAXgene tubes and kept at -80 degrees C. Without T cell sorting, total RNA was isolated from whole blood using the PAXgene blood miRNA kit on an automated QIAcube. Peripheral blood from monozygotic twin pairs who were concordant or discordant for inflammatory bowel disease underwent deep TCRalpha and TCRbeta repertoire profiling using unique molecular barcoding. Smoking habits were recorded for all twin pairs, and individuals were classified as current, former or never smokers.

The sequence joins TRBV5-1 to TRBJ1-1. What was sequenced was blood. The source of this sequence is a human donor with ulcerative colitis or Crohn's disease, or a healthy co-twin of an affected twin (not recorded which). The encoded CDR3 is CASLNPGTTEAFF.